The next 10 T cell receptor beta chains were all read from a single sample in a study of CD8 T cells in Susac syndrome. With random hexamers, 0.5 to 1 ug RNA was reverse transcribed. TCRdb passed the immunoSEQ multiplex PCR reads through MiXCR, listing each CDR3 protein once. The sample lists roughly 180,000 distinct CDR3 sequences, 90% to 95% seen once, with about 0.1% in the top ten. The sequenced sample was CD4+ T cells from PBMCs. Receptors were obtained from a human donor with Susac syndrome.

The gene calls are TRBV3-1 and TRBJ1-2; 7 bases are a match to TRBD1. The CDR3 spans 16 residues. The V gene end was trimmed by 1 base and the J gene end by 8 bases; junction bases not matched to a gene: 13. Per germline, CDR1 LGHDT and CDR2 YNNKEL (reference sequence). The CDR3 loop reads CASSQGPRTGAGGYTF. The CDR3 bases are TGTGCCAGCAGCCAAGGACCCCGCACAGGGGCGGGGGGCTACACCTTC.

The V and J genes are TRBV29-1 and TRBJ1-2; 7 bases match TRBD1. The germline V gene has CDR1 SQVTM and CDR2 ANQGSEA. The V segment lost 2 bases and the J segment 8 bases; nucleotides outside the gene matches: 8. The CDR3 is 13 residues long. CDR3 amino acids: CSVETGDSWGYTF. The CDR3 DNA follows: TGCAGCGTTGAAACAGGGGACAGTTGGGGCTACACCTTC.

The rearrangement links TRBV30 to TRBJ2-3; D gene ambiguous. The CDR3 length is 13 residues. CDR1 is GTSNPN, CDR2 SVGIG, per germline (reference sequence). Trimming pared 0 bases from V and 4 bases from J, leaving 8 bases between. The DNA of the CDR3 is TGTGCCTGGAGTGTACGGCACGCAGATACGCAGTATTTT. Its translation is CAWSVRHADTQYF.

The chain recombines TRBV20-1 with TRBJ2-5, with 8 bases identical to TRBD2. The CDR3 is made up of 13 amino acids. J was trimmed by 5 bases and V by 2 bases; bases with no gene match: 4. Germline lookup yields CDR1 DFQATT and CDR2 SNEGSKA (reference sequence). For the CDR3, the DNA is TGCAGTGCTAGAACGACTAGCGACGAGACCCAGTACTTC. Translating it yields CSARTTSDETQYF.

The rearrangement joins TRBV3-1 to TRBJ2-7; D possibly corresponds to TRBD2 (5 bases). V lost 1 base and J lost 7, with 11 bases in between. CDR1 and CDR2 from the germline V gene are LGHDT and YNNKEL (reference sequence). There are 13 residues in the CDR3. The CDR3 region has the DNA TGTGCCAGCAGCCAAGGGGAGACTCCTGAGCAGTACTTC. Its translation: CASSQGETPEQYF.

The chain combines TRBV3-1 with TRBJ2-5, with a weak D call TRBD1 (5 bases). The V gene lost 2 bases and the J gene lost 6 bases, with 13 bases spanning the gap. The germline V gene encodes CDR1 LGHDT and CDR2 YNNKEL (reference sequence). There are 14 residues in the CDR3. CDR3: CASSQSGAGKTQYF. CDR3 DNA: TGTGCCAGCAGCCAAAGTGGGGCCGGAAAGACCCAGTACTTC.

The J gene is TRBJ2-1, the V gene TRBV30; the match to TRBD1 covers 7 bases. V lost 3 bases and J lost 4; bases outside the gene matches: 3. Germline CDR1 GTSNPN, CDR2 SVGIG (reference sequence). The CDR3 contains 13 residues. The DNA of the CDR3 is TGTGCCTGGAGGGGGACAGCGTACAATGAGCAGTTCTTC. Its protein is CAWRGTAYNEQFF.

This clonotype was picked up one time. The J gene is TRBJ2-2, the V gene TRBV9; 10 bases are shared with TRBD2. Trimming at V came to 3 bases and at J to 6 bases, leaving 17 bases not matched to a gene. CDR1 and CDR2 from the germline V gene are SGDLS and YYNGEE. This CDR3 comprises 19 residues. CDR3 nucleotide sequence: TGTGCCAGCAGCGCGAGAGCTAGCGGGAGTTTTAAAATGGCCGGGGAGCTGTTTTTT. Amino acids: CASSARASGSFKMAGELFF.

This chain uses TRBV4-3 with TRBJ2-3; TRBD1 agrees at 8 bases. V shed 2 bases and J 4 bases; nucleotides not matched to a gene: 11. Germline V gene lookup returns CDR1 LGHNA and CDR2 YSLEER. This CDR3 has 17 amino acids. DNA for the CDR3: TGCGCCAGCAGCCAAACGGCCAGGGACAGGCTGGCAGATACGCAGTATTTT. It is translated as CASSQTARDRLADTQYF.

The genes are TRBV7-3 and TRBJ2-1; 9 bases line up with TRBD2. Per the germline V gene, CDR1 is SGHTA and CDR2 is FQGTGA. The CDR3 runs 14 residues. V gave up 5 bases and J gave up 8 bases; unmatched junction bases: 7. CDR3 nucleotides: TGTGCCAGCAGCCCGGGACTAGCCGCCGATGAGCAGTTCTTC. This sequence encodes CASSPGLAADEQFF.